The clone carrying this TCR beta chain appeared many times. TCRdb re-called the PCR reads with MiXCR, one entry per CDR3 protein. The data show about 68,000 distinct CDR3 sequences, less than 20% seen once. The data were taken from a study of molecular identifiers for immune sequencing clone quantification. Trimming removed 4 bases at V and 2 bases at J, with 11 bases between. This CDR3 comprises 15 residues. The V gene's germline CDR1 is SEHNR and CDR2 FQNEAQ (reference sequence). The chain employs TRBV7-9 and TRBJ2-2; tentatively, D is TRBD1 (6 bases). The sequencing input was naive CD8+ T cells from blood, with Jurkat cell RNA spiked in. Specified subset: FACS-sorted CD8+CD4-CCR7+CD45RA+ naive T cells. This clonotype originated in a human donor in good health. Some libraries in this study had Jurkat cell RNA spiked in. The CDR3 nucleotides are TGTGCCAGCAGCTCGATCAGGGGTAACACCGGGGAGCTGTTTTTT. It encodes CASSSIRGNTGELFF. Using reference TRBV7-9 and TRBJ2-2 for the parts outside the CDR3, the full variable domain is DTGVSQNPRHKITKRGQNVTFRCDPISEHNRLYWYRQTLGQGPEFLTYFQNEAQLEKSRLLSDRFSAERPKGSFSTLEIQRTEQGDSAMYLCASSSIRGNTGELFFGEGSRLTVL.